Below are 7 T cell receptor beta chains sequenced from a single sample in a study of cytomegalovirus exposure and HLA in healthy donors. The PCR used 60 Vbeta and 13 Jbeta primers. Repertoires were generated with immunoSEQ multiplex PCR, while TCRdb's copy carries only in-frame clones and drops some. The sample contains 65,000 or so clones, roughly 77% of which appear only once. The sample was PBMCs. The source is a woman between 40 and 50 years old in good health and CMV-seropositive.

The CDR3 reads CAHRGRDTQYF. Written as DNA, the CDR3 is TGTGCCCACAGGGGGCGAGATACGCAGTATTTT. The gene calls are TRBV19 and TRBJ2-3; 9 bases agree with TRBD1. CDR1 is LNHDA, CDR2 SQIVND, per germline (reference sequence). The CDR3 length is 11 residues. The V segment lost 11 bases and the J segment 5 bases; nucleotides outside the gene matches: 2.

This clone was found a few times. The CDR3 loop reads CASSDDTGELNQPQHF. The CDR3 DNA reads TGTGCCAGTAGTGATGACACGGGGGAACTAAATCAGCCCCAGCATTTT. The J gene is TRBJ1-5, the V gene TRBV19; D possibly corresponds to TRBD1 (5 bases). V lost 5 bases to trimming and J lost 4 bases, with 18 bases between them. The germline gives CDR1 LNHDA, CDR2 SQIVND (reference sequence). The CDR3 has 16 residues.

The CDR3 DNA reads TGTGCCGCGGTGGGGGGGAGGAACACTGAAGCTTTCTTT. Translating it yields CAAVGGRNTEAFF. The rearrangement joins TRBV6-1 to TRBJ1-1, with D maybe TRBD1 (5 bases). Germline CDR1 MNHNS, CDR2 SASEGT. The germline V and J ends were trimmed by 11 bases and 1 base, with 14 bases remaining between them. This CDR3 is 13 amino acids long.

The DNA for the CDR3 is TGTGCCAGCAGCTTAGCGGAGGGTTACGAGCAGTACTTC. Its translation: CASSLAEGYEQYF. The chain carries TRBV7-8 and TRBJ2-7; maybe TRBD2 (6 bases). Deletions cut 0 bases from V and 4 bases from J, with 7 bases between. The germline V gene has CDR1 SGHVS and CDR2 FQNEAQ. The CDR3 is made up of 13 amino acids.

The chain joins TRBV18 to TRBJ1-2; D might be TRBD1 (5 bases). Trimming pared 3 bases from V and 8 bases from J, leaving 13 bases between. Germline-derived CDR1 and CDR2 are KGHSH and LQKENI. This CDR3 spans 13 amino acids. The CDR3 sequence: CASSPDGGDGYTF. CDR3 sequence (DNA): TGTGCCAGCTCACCTGACGGGGGGGACGGCTACACCTTC.

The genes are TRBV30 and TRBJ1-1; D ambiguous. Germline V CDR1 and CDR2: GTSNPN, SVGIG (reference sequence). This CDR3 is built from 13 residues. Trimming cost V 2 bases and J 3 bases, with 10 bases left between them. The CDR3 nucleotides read TGTGCCTGGAGTCCGACCGGGGACACTGAAGCTTTCTTT. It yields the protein CAWSPTGDTEAFF.

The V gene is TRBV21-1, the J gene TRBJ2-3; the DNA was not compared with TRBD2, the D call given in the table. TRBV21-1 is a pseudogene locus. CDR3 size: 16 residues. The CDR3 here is CASSKESAGGSDTQYF. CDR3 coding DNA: TGTGCCAGCAGCAAAGAATCGGCGGGGGGCTCAGATACGCAGTATTTT.